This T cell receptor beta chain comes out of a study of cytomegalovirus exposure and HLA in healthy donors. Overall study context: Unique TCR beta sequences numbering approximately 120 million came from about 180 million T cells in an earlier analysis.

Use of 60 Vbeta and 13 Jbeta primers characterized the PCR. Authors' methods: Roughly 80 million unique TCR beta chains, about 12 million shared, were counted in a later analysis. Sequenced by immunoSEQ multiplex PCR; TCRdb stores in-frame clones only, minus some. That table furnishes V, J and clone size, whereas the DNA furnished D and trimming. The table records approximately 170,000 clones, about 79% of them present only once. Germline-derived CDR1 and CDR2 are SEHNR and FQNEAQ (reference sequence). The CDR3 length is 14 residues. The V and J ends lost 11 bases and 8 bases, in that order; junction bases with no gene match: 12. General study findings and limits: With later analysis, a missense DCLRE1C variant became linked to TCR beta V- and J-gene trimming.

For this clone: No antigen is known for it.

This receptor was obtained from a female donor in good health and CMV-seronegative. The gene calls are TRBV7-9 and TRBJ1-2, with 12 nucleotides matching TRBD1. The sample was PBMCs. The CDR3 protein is CASHQGQGAWGYTF. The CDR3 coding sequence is TGTGCCTCGCACCAGGGACAGGGGGCGTGGGGCTACACCTTC.